A single sample gave rise to the 17 T cell receptor beta chains below, sequenced in a study of identifying expanded T cells in peripheral blood. This table comes from immunoSEQ multiplex PCR, and its TCRdb copy is limited to in-frame clones, with some not included. The table includes around 60,000 clones, approximately 80% detected once. The specimen sequenced was blood. The origin of the receptors is a person aged 18 to 69 in good health.

The V and J genes are TRBV6-1 and TRBJ1-3, with D possibly matching TRBD1 (6 bases). Between the trimmed V and J ends, which lost 4 bases and 0 bases, there was a span of 16 bases. The germline V gene encodes CDR1 MNHNS and CDR2 SASEGT. CDR3 length: 17 residues. CDR3 sequence: CASSGQRQARSGNTIYF. The DNA of the CDR3 is TGTGCCAGCAGTGGCCAAAGACAGGCTCGCTCTGGAAACACCATATATTTT.

Details on this clone: The CDR3 does not close with the conserved phenylalanine or tryptophan, likely indicating a read error. The DNA is left out, because the CDR3 cannot be placed on it with certainty; the CDR3 is given as TCRdb lists it. The V gene is TRBV4-1, the J gene TRBJ1-2. Germline CDR1 is MGHRA and CDR2 is YSYEKL. Counting both end residues, the CDR3 totals 14 amino acids. CDR3 region: CASSQEGSCPGTAK.

This chain connects TRBV5-5 to TRBJ2-5; weak D call: TRBD2 (5 bases). V dropped 2 bases and J dropped 0 bases, with 11 bases sitting between them. The CDR3 length is 15 residues. Germline CDR1 reads SGHKS; CDR2 reads YYEKEE (reference sequence). CDR3 bases: TGTGCCAGCAGCTTTTATAGGGAGTACCAAGAGACCCAGTACTTC. Amino acids: CASSFYREYQETQYF.

CDR3 sequence: CASSRPDASGRAYYEQYF. CDR3 bases: TGTGCTAGCAGCCGACCCGACGCGAGCGGGAGGGCCTATTACGAGCAGTACTTC. The rearrangement uses TRBV12-5 and TRBJ2-7; 10 bases fit TRBD2. J was trimmed by 4 bases and V by 9 bases; bases with no gene match: 21. CDR1 LGHNT and CDR2 FRNRAP come from the germline V gene. This CDR3 has 18 residues. Full variable domain (outside the CDR3, taken from reference TRBV12-5 and TRBJ2-7): DARVTQTPRHKVTEMGQEVTMRCQPILGHNTVFWYRQTMMQGLELLAYFRNRAPLDDSGMPKDRFSAEMPDATLATLKIQPSEPRDSAVYFCASSRPDASGRAYYEQYFGPGTRLTVT.

The CDR3 protein is CSVIDRTYEQYV. In DNA form, the CDR3 reads TGCAGCGTCATAGACAGAACCTACGAGCAGTACGTC. The chain employs TRBV29-1 and TRBJ2-7, with D maybe TRBD1 (5 bases). CDR1 and CDR2 from the germline V gene are SQVTM and ANQGSEA. Trimming stripped 6 bases from V and 2 bases from J, with 11 bases between. The CDR3 is 12 amino acids.

The genes are TRBV9 and TRBJ1-3; 7 bases are shared with TRBD1. The germline gives CDR1 SGDLS, CDR2 YYNGEE. With 5 bases clipped from V and 1 base from J, the junction kept 6 bases outside the gene matches. This CDR3 is built from 15 residues. This CDR3 is CASSQGESSGNTIYF. The DNA of the CDR3 is TGTGCCAGCAGTCAGGGGGAGAGTTCTGGAAACACCATATATTTT.

This rearrangement joins TRBV13 to TRBJ1-1; TRBD1 is a possible D gene (5 bases). This CDR3 spans 14 amino acids. Germline loops: CDR1 PRHDT, CDR2 FYEKMQ (reference sequence). V gave up 2 bases and J gave up 2 bases, with 9 bases separating them. CDR3 in DNA: TGTGCCAGCAGCTTAAATCAGGGTAACACTGAAGCTTTCTTT. Amino acid sequence: CASSLNQGNTEAFF.

The chain carries TRBV10-3 and TRBJ1-5; 7 nucleotides agree with TRBD1. From germline, CDR1 is ENHRY and CDR2 SYGVKD. Trimming took 0 bases from V and 6 from J; bases not matched to a gene: 2. The CDR3 is 14 residues long. Written as DNA, the CDR3 is TGTGCCATCAGTGAGTCTGCAGGGGGTCAGCCCCAGCATTTT. It yields the protein CAISESAGGQPQHF.

The rearrangement uses TRBV5-1 and TRBJ1-5; no clear D. This CDR3 spans 14 amino acids. Per the germline V gene, CDR1 is SGHRS and CDR2 is YFSETQ. V gave up 4 bases and J gave up 0 bases, with 8 bases separating them. In DNA form, the CDR3 reads TGCGCCAGCAGCCTAAAAAATAGCAATCAGCCCCAGCATTTT. Protein: CASSLKNSNQPQHF.

This chain uses TRBV6-1 with TRBJ1-3; D is unresolved. Germline V lookup: CDR1 MNHNS, CDR2 SASEGT. The CDR3 has 12 amino acids. Trimming took off 3 bases at V and 6 bases at J, with 6 bases between the two ends. CDR3 bases: TGTGCCAGCAGTGACTCCCTAAACACCATATATTTT. Protein product: CASSDSLNTIYF.

The chain recombines TRBV6-1 with TRBJ1-5; D remains unclear. The CDR3 loop spans 14 amino acids. Trimming took 6 bases from V and 4 from J, leaving 13 bases between them. Germline V gene lookup returns CDR1 MNHNS and CDR2 SASEGT. CDR3 bases: TGTGCCAGCAGCCGAGGGCAGCCGAATCAGCCCCAGCATTTT. Translated: CASSRGQPNQPQHF.

The CDR3 DNA sequence: TGTGCCAGCAGTACCGGGGGAAACAATGAGCAGTTCTTC. Its translation: CASSTGGNNEQFF. The chain recombines TRBV7-9 with TRBJ2-1; D perhaps matches TRBD2 (6 bases). The V end was cut by 6 bases, the J end by 5 bases, with 11 bases between. Germline lookup yields CDR1 SEHNR and CDR2 FQNEAQ (reference sequence). The CDR3 totals 13 residues.

The gene calls are TRBV6-6 and TRBJ2-5; no clear D gene. V shed 7 bases and J shed 6 bases, with 18 bases lying between them. Germline CDR1 and CDR2: MNHNY and SVGAGI (reference sequence). This CDR3 has 14 amino acids. In nucleotides, the CDR3 is TGTGCCAGCACCCTACAAGGAAGCAGGCAGACCCAGTACTTC. Translating it yields CASTLQGSRQTQYF.

The chain is built from TRBV19 and TRBJ2-2; D remains unclear. CDR3 size: 14 residues. Trimming removed 8 bases from V and 5 bases from J, with 15 bases in between. The germline gives CDR1 LNHDA, CDR2 SQIVND (reference sequence). CDR3 sequence: CASAEQSNTGELFF. The CDR3 nucleotides read TGTGCCAGTGCGGAACAATCTAATACCGGGGAGCTGTTTTTT.

The chain recombines TRBV27 with TRBJ1-4, with no clear D. V lost 8 bases and J 0 bases, leaving 13 bases between the germline ends. CDR1 and CDR2 (germline): MNHEY, SMNVEV (reference sequence). CDR3 length: 15 residues. CDR3 amino acids: CASPGQVTTNEKLFF. The CDR3 DNA is TGTGCCAGCCCTGGTCAGGTCACAACTAATGAAAAACTGTTTTTT.

V and J are TRBV19 and TRBJ1-5; D is possibly TRBD1 (5 bases). Germline V gene lookup returns CDR1 LNHDA and CDR2 SQIVND (reference sequence). V gave up 4 bases and J gave up 6 bases, with 13 bases separating them. The CDR3 totals 14 residues. CDR3 DNA sequence: TGTGCCAGTAGTACGCTTCAGGGTCCTCAGCCCCAGCATTTT. This codes for CASSTLQGPQPQHF.

This clone came up once. V gene TRBV7-2 combines with J gene TRBJ2-5; perhaps TRBD2 as D (6 bases). This CDR3 region has 15 residues. Trimming cost V 5 bases and J 5 bases, with 18 bases left between them. Germline values: CDR1 SGHTA, CDR2 FQGNSA. CDR3 nucleotides: TGTGCCAGCAGCCCACAACGGGGGACGCGGGAGACCCAGTACTTC. It yields the protein CASSPQRGTRETQYF.